The present T cell receptor (beta chain) was sequenced within a study of T cells in localized non-small cell lung cancer. This table comes from immunoSEQ multiplex PCR, and its TCRdb copy is limited to in-frame clones, with some not included. The repertoire holds 25,000 to 30,000 clones, with 80% to 85% as singletons. V was clipped by 6 bases and J by 0 bases, with 11 bases between them. This CDR3 spans 14 amino acids. In germline, CDR1 is MRHNA, CDR2 SNTAGT. The chain uses TRBV6-4 and TRBJ1-1; D might be TRBD1 (5 bases). This clonotype was obtained from a woman between 35 and 70 years old with stage I lung adenocarcinoma. The source material was peripheral blood, sampled before any cancer treatment. Here the CDR3 DNA reads TGTGCCAGCAGCGCACAGGTTTTGAACACTGAAGCTTTCTTT. Protein: CASSAQVLNTEAFF.